The 29 T cell receptor beta chains listed next were all sequenced from one sample in a study of T cells expressing NK-cell markers. TCRdb reprocessed the 5' RACE reads and keeps a single row for each CDR3 protein, giving no DNA. The ten most abundant clones cover less than 40% of a sample with 150,000 to 180,000 distinct CDR3 sequences. Sequences were obtained from blood T cells: a sorted CD56 or NKG2C T cell subset, CD4+ or CD8+ T cells, or bulk PBMC T cells (not recorded which). The origin of the receptors is a woman between 45 and 60 years old in good health.

The V and J genes are TRBV9 and TRBJ2-5; TCRdb's D call of TRBD1 is untestable without DNA. The CDR3 contains 14 residues. The germline V gene has CDR1 SGDLS and CDR2 YYNGEE. This chain's CDR3 is CASSAYPGAQTQYF.

The chain uses TRBV11-2 and TRBJ2-7; TCRdb gives TRBD2 as the D gene, but with no DNA this cannot be confirmed. The CDR3 is 16 residues long. Germline-derived CDR1 and CDR2 are SGHAT and FQNNGV. The CDR3 loop is CASSSDLAGGPGEQYF.

The J gene is TRBJ2-7, the V gene TRBV3-1; the D gene TCRdb calls, TRBD1, cannot be checked with no DNA. Germline loops: CDR1 LGHDT, CDR2 YNNKEL (reference sequence). The CDR3 has 14 residues. The CDR3: CASSQRTGSGEQYF.

The chain joins TRBV27 to TRBJ2-1. Looked up from germline, CDR1 is MNHEY and CDR2 is SMNVEV (reference sequence). The CDR3 is 15 residues long. The CDR3 reads CASSLGGGSYNEQFF.

This chain connects TRBV12-3 or TRBV12-4 to TRBJ2-7; without DNA, the TCRdb call of TRBD2 cannot be checked. The CDR3 loop spans 14 amino acids. The CDR3 loop reads CASTSMGTFYEQYF.

The chain has TRBV5-1 and TRBJ2-2; TCRdb names TRBD1, which stays unverified in the absence of DNA. This CDR3 has 18 residues. Germline values: CDR1 SGHRS, CDR2 YFSETQ. CDR3: CASSTPPGQGANTGELFF.

This rearrangement joins TRBV24-1 to TRBJ2-2; with no DNA, the TCRdb D assignment of TRBD1 cannot be verified. This CDR3 is 14 amino acids long. In germline, CDR1 is KGHDR, CDR2 SFDVKD. CDR3 region: CATSDWGATGELFF.

The chain carries TRBV12-3 or TRBV12-4 and TRBJ2-1; the TCRdb D gene call, TRBD2, has no DNA to confirm it. This CDR3 has 15 residues. CDR3 protein: CASSSRTSGIFEQFF.

The V gene is TRBV29-1, the J gene TRBJ1-1; TCRdb indicates TRBD1, and absent DNA this call remains unverified. CDR1 is SQVTM, CDR2 ANQGSEA, per germline. There are 11 residues in the CDR3. The CDR3 reads CSVGDPATAFF.

This chain joins TRBV11-2 and TRBJ1-4; TCRdb's D call of TRBD1 is untestable without DNA. Germline V lookup: CDR1 SGHAT, CDR2 FQNNGV. The CDR3 extends over 15 amino acids. This chain's CDR3 is CASNSEGVVNEKLFF.

The J gene is TRBJ1-4, the V gene TRBV12-3 or TRBV12-4; as DNA is missing, the TRBD1 call by TCRdb cannot be tested. The CDR3 sequence is 14 residues long. The CDR3 here is CASKGQTHNEKLFF.

J is TRBJ2-1 and V is TRBV7-8; TCRdb returns TRBD2, unconfirmable since there is no DNA. Germline V gene lookup returns CDR1 SGHVS and CDR2 FQNEAQ. The CDR3 contains 13 residues. Here the CDR3 reads CASSPTKYNEQFF.

The chain combines TRBV6-5 with TRBJ2-1; TCRdb indicates TRBD1, and absent DNA this call remains unverified. The CDR3 consists of 16 residues. The germline V gene has CDR1 MNHEY and CDR2 SVGAGI. CDR3 protein: CASSYSMGQGIFEQFF.

The CDR3 loop is CASSWGGTNTEAFF. The rearrangement links TRBV27 to TRBJ1-1; with no DNA, the TCRdb D assignment of TRBD1 cannot be verified. Germline V gene lookup returns CDR1 MNHEY and CDR2 SMNVEV (reference sequence). The CDR3 extends over 14 amino acids.

This CDR3 reads CASSQVGGGLLAKNIQYF. The genes are TRBV4-1 and TRBJ2-4; TCRdb indicates TRBD2, and absent DNA this call remains unverified. CDR3 length: 18 residues. Germline CDR1 reads MGHRA; CDR2 reads YSYEKL.

The CDR3 spells CASSLSEGSGFSYEQYF. The V gene is TRBV27, the J gene TRBJ2-7; TCRdb selects TRBD2, and the lack of DNA leaves this call unchecked. Germline V lookup: CDR1 MNHEY, CDR2 SMNVEV (reference sequence). The CDR3 consists of 17 residues.

This chain links TRBV6-1 with TRBJ2-7; there is no DNA to check the TCRdb D call of TRBD1. Germline assignment: CDR1 MNHNS and CDR2 SASEGT. The CDR3 sequence is 15 residues long. The CDR3 protein is CASSVMRQGSYEQYF.

This rearrangement joins TRBV13 to TRBJ2-7. The CDR3 is made up of 17 amino acids. Looked up from germline, CDR1 is PRHDT and CDR2 is FYEKMQ (reference sequence). The chain's CDR3 is CASSLGLRSGSSYEQYF.

The CDR3 sequence: CASSPALWGQFF. The chain uses TRBV12-3 or TRBV12-4 and TRBJ2-1; TCRdb proposes TRBD2, but this gene call is untestable without DNA. This CDR3 region has 12 residues.

The genes are TRBV7-9 and TRBJ1-2. The germline V gene has CDR1 SEHNR and CDR2 FQNEAQ (reference sequence). The CDR3 sequence is 14 residues long. The CDR3 sequence is CASSLDGRVNGYTF.

The chain couples TRBV3-1 to TRBJ2-6; TCRdb returns TRBD1, unconfirmable since there is no DNA. The CDR3 loop spans 17 amino acids. Germline loops: CDR1 LGHDT, CDR2 YNNKEL (reference sequence). The CDR3 spells CASSPGTTGSGANVLTF.

CDR3 loop: CASSSPTGRGYARRNYNEQFF. The gene calls are TRBV6-5 and TRBJ2-1; TCRdb returns TRBD1, unconfirmable since there is no DNA. This CDR3 has 21 residues. Germline lookup yields CDR1 MNHEY and CDR2 SVGAGI.

This chain uses TRBV5-1 with TRBJ2-3; absent DNA, TCRdb's TRBD1 call cannot be checked. The germline V gene has CDR1 SGHRS and CDR2 YFSETQ. The CDR3 runs 15 residues. CDR3 residues: CASSLRQGETDTQYF.

This chain joins TRBV4-1 and TRBJ2-7; checking the TCRdb D call of TRBD1 is not possible without DNA. Germline-derived CDR1 and CDR2 are MGHRA and YSYEKL. The CDR3 covers 15 residues. The CDR3 region is CASSQTPGDRNEQYF.

The chain joins TRBV4-1 to TRBJ2-2. The CDR3 is made up of 13 amino acids. Germline-derived CDR1 and CDR2 are MGHRA and YSYEKL. Here the CDR3 reads CASSQEYVGELFF.

This rearrangement joins TRBV12-3 or TRBV12-4 to TRBJ2-4; without DNA, the TCRdb call of TRBD1 cannot be checked. This CDR3 has 14 amino acids. CDR3 region: CASSFGQGANIQYF.

The rearrangement uses TRBV13 and TRBJ1-1. In germline, CDR1 is PRHDT, CDR2 FYEKMQ (reference sequence). The CDR3 is made up of 12 amino acids. CDR3 sequence: CASSPGRAEAFF. Complete variable domain (other parts from reference TRBV13 and TRBJ1-1): AAGVIQSPRHLIKEKRETATLKCYPIPRHDTVYWYQQGPGQDPQFLISFYEKMQSDKGSIPDRFSAQQFSDYHSELNMSSLELGDSALYFCASSPGRAEAFFGQGTRLTVV.

This CDR3 is CASSLLREGPTDTQYF. The J gene is TRBJ2-3, the V gene TRBV5-1; TCRdb indicates TRBD2, and absent DNA this call remains unverified. CDR3 length: 16 residues. Germline CDR1 and CDR2: SGHRS and YFSETQ.

This sequence joins TRBV7-8 and TRBJ2-1. Germline CDR1 and CDR2: SGHVS and FQNEAQ. The CDR3 has 16 residues. CDR3 residues: CASSSWTDSSYNEQFF.